The 16 T cell receptor beta chains below were found in one sample sequenced in a study of shared clonotypes between healthy human individuals. The table came from immunoSEQ multiplex PCR; TCRdb's copy has only in-frame clones and leaves some out. The sample lists about 2.4 million clones; around 90% were seen once. Sequencing input: naive CD4+ T cells sorted from blood. This sample's subset: CD45RA+ positively selected. The receptors stem from a young man in good health.

The V call is TRBV5-1, the J call TRBJ1-1; 7 bases line up with TRBD1. After removal of 3 bases from V and 5 bases from J, the junction contained 7 bases not matched to a gene. CDR1 and CDR2 from the germline V gene are SGHRS and YFSETQ. The CDR3 extends over 14 amino acids. The CDR3 reads CASSSSTGRTEAFF. In DNA, the CDR3 is TGCGCCAGCAGCTCCTCGACAGGGAGAACTGAAGCTTTCTTT.

This clone occurred once. The chain couples TRBV5-1 to TRBJ2-1; D is unclear. V was cut by 3 bases and J by 0 bases, with 10 bases left in between. The V gene's germline CDR1 is SGHRS and CDR2 YFSETQ. The CDR3 is made up of 15 amino acids. The CDR3 DNA is TGCGCCAGCAGCTCTGCACTAAGCTCCTACAATGAGCAGTTCTTC. It specifies CASSSALSSYNEQFF.

V is TRBV5-1 and J is TRBJ1-5, with a possible D match to TRBD1 (5 bases). The CDR3 is 16 amino acids. Trimming stripped 1 base from V and 6 bases from J, with 17 bases between. The germline gives CDR1 SGHRS, CDR2 YFSETQ. CDR3 region: CASSLMGPRSGQPQHF. The CDR3 DNA reads as TGCGCCAGCAGCTTGATGGGACCGAGGTCGGGTCAGCCCCAGCATTTT. Filled out from reference TRBV5-1 and TRBJ1-5, the complete variable domain reads KAGVTQTPRYLIKTRGQQVTLSCSPISGHRSVSWYQQTPGQGLQFLFEYFSETQRNKGNFPGRFSGRQFSNSRSEMNVSTLELGDSALYLCASSLMGPRSGQPQHFGDGTRLSIL.

Worth noting for this clone: The sample carries other DNA sequences with the same CDR3. This chain links TRBV7-9 with TRBJ2-3; D may be TRBD2 (5 bases). V shed 3 bases and J shed 4 bases, with 5 bases lying between them. The germline V gene has CDR1 SEHNR and CDR2 FQNEAQ (reference sequence). This CDR3 has 12 residues. The CDR3 region has the DNA TGTGCCAGCAGCTTCGGGGCAGATACGCAGTATTTT. Translated, it gives CASSFGADTQYF.

The V call is TRBV14, the J call TRBJ2-4; D gene uncertain. CDR1 is SGHDN, CDR2 FVKESK, per germline. This CDR3 contains 14 residues. V was shortened by 7 bases and J by 2 bases, with 12 bases between the two germline ends. CDR3 amino acids: CASTSRVPKNIQYF. The CDR3 DNA sequence: TGTGCCAGCACCTCAAGGGTCCCCAAAAACATTCAGTACTTC.

Concerning this clone: Other DNA sequences in this specimen translate into the identical CDR3. The CDR3 nucleotides read TGTGCCAGCTCACCACTCGCCTCGGGGGAAGAGACCCAGTACTTC. It yields the protein CASSPLASGEETQYF. The rearrangement links TRBV18 to TRBJ2-5, with D perhaps matching TRBD2 (6 bases). The V end was cut by 1 base, the J end by 3 bases, with 12 bases between. In germline, CDR1 is KGHSH, CDR2 LQKENI. This CDR3 region has 15 residues.

The chain joins TRBV10-2 to TRBJ2-7; 14 nucleotides agree with TRBD2. The J segment lost 0 bases and the V segment lost 6 bases, leaving 7 bases of the junction unmatched. Germline-derived CDR1 and CDR2 are WSHSY and SAAADI. The CDR3 length is 17 residues. CDR3 region: CASRSGLAGEISYEQYF. For the CDR3, the DNA is TGCGCCAGCAGGTCGGGACTAGCGGGGGAAATCTCCTACGAGCAGTACTTC.

The V call is TRBV27, the J call TRBJ1-5; the D is unclear. The V gene lost 6 bases and the J gene lost 0 bases, with 12 bases spanning the gap. Germline V CDR1 and CDR2: MNHEY, SMNVEV (reference sequence). The CDR3 is 15 residues long. CDR3 DNA: TGTGCCAGCAGCCTAAGGGCGGATAGCAATCAGCCCCAGCATTTT. Its protein is CASSLRADSNQPQHF.

This clone showed up just once. The rearrangement links TRBV10-2 to TRBJ2-7; a weak D match, TRBD1 (6 bases). CDR1 and CDR2 (germline): WSHSY, SAAADI. The CDR3 runs to 15 residues. V lost 8 bases and J 2 bases, leaving 19 bases between the germline ends. CDR3 protein: CASRSGQWGPYEQYF. CDR3 coding DNA: TGCGCCAGCCGGTCGGGACAATGGGGACCCTACGAGCAGTACTTC.

The rearrangement joins TRBV11-2 to TRBJ2-5; 8 nucleotides align to TRBD1. J lost 4 bases, V lost 5 bases, and 9 bases had no gene match. Germline values: CDR1 SGHAT, CDR2 FQNNGV. This CDR3 contains 15 residues. This CDR3 reads CASSAATGTGETQYF. In DNA, the CDR3 is TGTGCCAGCAGCGCAGCGACAGGGACAGGAGAGACCCAGTACTTC. Complete variable domain (other parts from reference TRBV11-2 and TRBJ2-5): EAGVAQSPRYKIIEKRQSVAFWCNPISGHATLYWYQQILGQGPKLLIQFQNNGVVDDSQLPKDRFSAERLKGVDSTLKIQPAKLEDSAVYLCASSAATGTGETQYFGPGTRLLVL.

V is TRBV15 and J is TRBJ1-1, with TRBD1 as a possible D gene (5 bases). The CDR3 runs to 15 residues. Deletions cut 3 bases from V and 4 bases from J, with 15 bases between. CDR1 LNHNV and CDR2 YYDKDF come from the germline V gene (reference sequence). The CDR3 reads CATSRVPGTGTEAFF. The CDR3 DNA reads TGTGCCACCAGCAGGGTGCCTGGGACTGGCACTGAAGCTTTCTTT.

The rearrangement joins TRBV30 to TRBJ1-2; TRBD1 aligns across 7 bases. The V and J ends lost 3 bases and 3 bases, in that order; junction bases with no gene match: 7. CDR3 length: 14 amino acids. Germline-derived CDR1 and CDR2 are GTSNPN and SVGIG (reference sequence). The CDR3 DNA reads as TGTGCCTGGAGCCGACAGGGCAGTGACTATGGCTACACCTTC. Its protein product is CAWSRQGSDYGYTF.

Points on this clone: Distinct nucleotide sequences in the sample also encode this CDR3. The CDR3 region has the DNA TGTGCCAGCAGCCCCGGTTACGAGCAGTACTTC. Translated: CASSPGYEQYF. V usage is TRBV7-8 and J usage is TRBJ2-7; D call uncertain. CDR1 and CDR2 from the germline V gene are SGHVS and FQNEAQ. V lost 5 bases to trimming and J lost 4 bases, with 6 bases between them. This CDR3 has 11 amino acids. The variable domain in full, with the rest retrieved from reference TRBV7-8 and TRBJ2-7, is GAGVSQSPRYKVAKRGQDVALRCDPISGHVSLFWYQQALGQGPEFLTYFQNEAQLDKSGLPSDRFFAERPEGSVSTLKIQRTQQEDSAVYLCASSPGYEQYFGPGTRLTVT.

As to this clone: Its ends do not fully match the called genes, so a read error is possible. The chain carries TRBV7-7 and TRBJ2-3; no clear D. CDR1 is SSHAT and CDR2 is FNYEAQ in the germline V gene (reference sequence). The CDR3 loop spans 15 amino acids. CDR3 DNA sequence: TGTGCTAGCAGCGCTCAAGCGACTAGCACAGATACGCAGTATTTT. Its protein is CASSAQATSTDTQYF.

CDR3 sequence: CASSALAGPAYEQYF. CDR3 sequence (DNA): TGTGCCAGCAGCGCGCTAGCGGGACCCGCCTACGAGCAGTACTTC. The chain employs TRBV9 and TRBJ2-7; 9 bases agree with TRBD2. Trimming took 3 bases from V and 2 from J; bases not matched to a gene: 6. This CDR3 contains 15 residues. Germline CDR1 SGDLS, CDR2 YYNGEE.

The J gene is TRBJ2-7, the V gene TRBV30; possible D gene TRBD1, 6 bases. V was pared by 3 bases and J by 6 bases, with 18 bases between. The germline gives CDR1 GTSNPN, CDR2 SVGIG (reference sequence). This CDR3 is built from 14 residues. The CDR3 DNA follows: TGTGCCTGGAGCCCCTATGGCGAAGGGGGCGAGCAGTACTTC. This encodes CAWSPYGEGGEQYF.